This T cell receptor (beta chain) originates from a study of human T cells and chemical hapten exposure (dated by TCRdb to the early 2020s). Background on the whole study: For sensitization, 2% DPC in acetone was applied to a 2 cm by 2 cm area of upper inner arm skin. From each blood RNA sample, both TCR alpha and TCR beta chains were sequenced. Libraries were pooled for sequencing, and variation in per-sample TCR yields was attributed mainly to small differences in library volumes within the pool. Patch testing on the upper back used Finn chambers containing 0.01% DPC, with scoring done after 6 days according to International Contact Dermatitis Research Group standards. Blood samples were taken from patients before sensitization (week 0) and then at 2, 6 and about 24 weeks after DPC sensitization. The patient cohort, mostly female, included alopecia areata with under or over 50% scalp involvement, alopecia totalis and alopecia universalis. The study tracked peripheral blood TCR repertoire changes in vivo during primary and secondary sensitization to the hapten diphenylcyclopropenone (DPC) in alopecia patients. Weekly therapeutic DPC doses were additionally applied to the scalp of patients throughout the roughly 25-week study period. Blood for TCR sequencing was provided by twenty-nine alopecia patients at one to four time points (pre-sensitization, 2, 6 and 24 weeks). Results the study describes overall, beyond this receptor: Repeated subsampling changed both the strength of the expansion versus patch-test correlation and the threshold at which the correlation became significant. Significantly more large CDR3 similarity clusters were formed by expanded TCRs than by pre-sensitization or healthy control sets, consistent with antigen-driven responses. The number of PT1 expanded TCRs positively correlated with patch test score, significant at thresholds 8, 16 and 32 but not 4. DPC sensitization did not change how many TCRs were above 1 in 1000 frequency, and no evidence was found of alterations in global repertoire structure. Alopecia, a presumed autoimmune disease, was present in all patients, so the immune response of the patients might differ from that of healthy individuals.

CDR1 and CDR2 (SGHRS, YFSETQ) derive from the germline V gene. The CDR3 covers 15 residues, taking in both the cysteine and the phenylalanine. CDR3 DNA only is kept here, 45 bases in frame from base 1. V is clipped by 1 base and J by 10 bases, and the sequence between their germline boundaries is 15 bases long. Libraries were built with RACE. TCRdb lists the instrument as NextSeq 500. During library preparation, unique molecular identifiers were attached to individual cDNA molecules so that TCRs could be counted in a quantitative, reproducible way. On the study's bioinformatics: Samples had a median of approximately 93,000 TCRs, with a range from roughly 23,224 to 750,000. V, J and CDR3 annotation of the TCR reads was carried out using the Decombinator software suite. Every sample was subsampled to the same number of TCRs (28,000) for the PS versus PT1 abundance plots. TCRs were defined as expanded if absent before sensitization and observed at least eight times at the 2-week time point. The raw public reads went through TCRdb reprocessing: fastp at Q25, MiXCR clone calling, in-frame beta chains kept. Duplicate CDR3 protein sequences are folded into a single record with the most common DNA and genes. The V and J calls reflect TCRdb's pipeline rather than the authors' work. The sample records around 39,000 distinct CDR3 sequences, more than 6% of which are singletons. The ten largest clones take up roughly a tenth of the sample.

This clonotype was seen at least ten times. It has no known antigen specificity. Qualities for individual bases were not recorded, and no much larger clone is one base off. This specimen's time point label, interpreted: patch test 1, 2 weeks after DPC sensitization. Taken with the paper, the label for treatment or condition translates to: therapeutic diphenylcyclopropenone sensitization with weekly scalp DPC. Total RNA was extracted from unfractionated whole blood that had been collected in Tempus Blood RNA tubes. At every patch-test visit, the blood draw took place before the patch test was put on. To be eligible, patients had to be aged 18 to 70, diagnosed with alopecia and judged suitable for DPC therapy, while pregnant patients were excluded.

The rearranged segments are TRBV5-1 and TRBJ1-6; the D segment could be TRBD1, given 6 matching bases. The sample consisted of whole blood, taken in connection with sensitization to the hapten diphenylcyclopropenone (DPC). The TCR comes from a woman in her twenties or thirties with alopecia areata. Some clones in this sample may be carry-over from other donors' samples. The nucleotide sequence reads as follows: TGCGCCAGCAGCTTGCAGGGGATCTCGGAATCACCCCTCCACTTT. Its translation reads: CASSLQGISESPLHF.